Below, 3 T cell receptor beta chains from the same sample are listed, as sequenced in a study of T cells in Graves' hyperthyroidism and ophthalmopathy. Amplification of TCR beta CDR3 regions was performed using RNA transcripts as template. The TCR CDR3 first-round RT-PCR relied on the HTBI primer set. Via MiXCR, TCRdb re-called the multiplex PCR reads, giving one row per CDR3 protein. This sample has under 250,000 distinct CDR3 sequences, with about 15% found just once. Sequenced input: blood. All receptors derive from a man over 45 with Graves' hyperthyroidism.

There are many counts of this clonotype. J is TRBJ2-1 and V is TRBV30; the D is unclear. Between the trimmed V and J ends, which lost 0 bases and 4 bases, there was a span of 4 bases. Germline V gives CDR1 GTSNPN, CDR2 SVGIG (reference sequence). The CDR3 contains 12 residues. Here the CDR3 reads CAWSVSYNEQFF. The CDR3 coding sequence is TGTGCCTGGAGTGTATCTTACAATGAGCAGTTCTTC.

There are many counts of this clonotype. V usage is TRBV5-1 and J usage is TRBJ2-3, with D hard to call. CDR3 length: 13 residues. From germline, CDR1 is SGHRS and CDR2 YFSETQ. V dropped 5 bases and J dropped 6 bases, with 13 bases sitting between them. CDR3 in amino acids: CASSYPMGDTQYF. The DNA for the CDR3 is TGCGCCAGCAGTTATCCCATGGGGGATACGCAGTATTTT.

This clonotype was counted ten times or more. The J gene is TRBJ1-6, the V gene TRBV27; 7 bases line up with TRBD1. Looked up from germline, CDR1 is MNHEY and CDR2 is SMNVEV (reference sequence). The CDR3 extends over 14 amino acids. The J segment lost 11 bases and the V segment lost 8 bases, leaving 12 bases of the junction unmatched. CDR3 loop: CASRTGTEIAPLHF. DNA for the CDR3: TGTGCCAGCCGAACCGGGACAGAGATTGCACCCCTCCACTTT.